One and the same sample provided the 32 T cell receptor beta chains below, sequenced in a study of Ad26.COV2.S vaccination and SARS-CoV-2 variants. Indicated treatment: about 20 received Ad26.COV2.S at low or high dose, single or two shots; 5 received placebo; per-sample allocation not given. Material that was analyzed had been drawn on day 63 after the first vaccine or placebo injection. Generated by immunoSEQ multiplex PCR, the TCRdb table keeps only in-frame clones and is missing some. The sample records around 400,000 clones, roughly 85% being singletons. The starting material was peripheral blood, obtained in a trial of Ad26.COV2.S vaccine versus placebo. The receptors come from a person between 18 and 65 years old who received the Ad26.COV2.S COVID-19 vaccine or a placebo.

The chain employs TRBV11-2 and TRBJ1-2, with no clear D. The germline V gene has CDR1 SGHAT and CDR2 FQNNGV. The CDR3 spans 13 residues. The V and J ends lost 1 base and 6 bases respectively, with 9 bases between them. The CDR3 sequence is CASSLGPGNGYTF. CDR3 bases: TGTGCCAGCAGCTTAGGACCCGGGAATGGCTACACCTTC.

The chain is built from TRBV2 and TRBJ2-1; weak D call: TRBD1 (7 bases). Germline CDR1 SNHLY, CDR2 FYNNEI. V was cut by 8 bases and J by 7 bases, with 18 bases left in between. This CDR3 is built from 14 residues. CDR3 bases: TGTGCCAGCTGGAGGGGGCTAGGGGAAAATGAGCAGTTCTTC. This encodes CASWRGLGENEQFF.

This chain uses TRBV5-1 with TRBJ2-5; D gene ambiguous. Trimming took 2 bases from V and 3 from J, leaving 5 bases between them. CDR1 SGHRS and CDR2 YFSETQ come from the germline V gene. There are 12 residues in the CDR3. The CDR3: CASSLQKETQYF. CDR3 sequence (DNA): TGCGCCAGCAGCTTACAAAAAGAGACCCAGTACTTC.

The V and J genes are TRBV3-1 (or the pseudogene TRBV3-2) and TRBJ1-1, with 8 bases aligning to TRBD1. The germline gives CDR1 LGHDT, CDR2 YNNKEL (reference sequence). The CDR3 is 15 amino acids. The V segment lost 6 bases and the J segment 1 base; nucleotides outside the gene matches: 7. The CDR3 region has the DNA TGTGCCAGCAGTGACAGGGGACGGGGGAACACTGAAGCTTTCTTT. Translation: CASSDRGRGNTEAFF.

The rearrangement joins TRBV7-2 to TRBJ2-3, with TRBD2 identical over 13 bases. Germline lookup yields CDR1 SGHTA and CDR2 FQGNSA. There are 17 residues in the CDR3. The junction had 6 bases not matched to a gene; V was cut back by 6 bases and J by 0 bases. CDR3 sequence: CASSRTSGGASTDTQYF. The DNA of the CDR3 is TGTGCCAGCAGTCGGACTAGCGGGGGCGCTAGCACAGATACGCAGTATTTT.

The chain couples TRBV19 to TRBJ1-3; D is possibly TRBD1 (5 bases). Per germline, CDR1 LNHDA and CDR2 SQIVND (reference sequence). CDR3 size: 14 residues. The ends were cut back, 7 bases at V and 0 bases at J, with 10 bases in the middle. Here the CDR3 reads CASIDRSSGNTIYF. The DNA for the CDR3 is TGTGCCAGTATTGACAGAAGCTCTGGAAACACCATATATTTT.

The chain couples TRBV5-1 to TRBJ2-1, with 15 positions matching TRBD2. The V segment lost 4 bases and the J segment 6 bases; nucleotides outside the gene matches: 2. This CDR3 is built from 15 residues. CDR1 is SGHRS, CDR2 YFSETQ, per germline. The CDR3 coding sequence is TGCGCCAGCAGCGCGGGACTAGCGGGAGGCAATGAGCAGTTCTTC. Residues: CASSAGLAGGNEQFF.

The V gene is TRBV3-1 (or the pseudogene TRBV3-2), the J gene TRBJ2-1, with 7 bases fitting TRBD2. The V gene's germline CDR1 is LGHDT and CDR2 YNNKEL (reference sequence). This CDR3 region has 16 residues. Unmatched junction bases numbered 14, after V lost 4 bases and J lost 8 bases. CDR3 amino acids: CASSPLRGLVGDEQFF. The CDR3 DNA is TGTGCCAGCAGCCCCCTCCGAGGACTAGTGGGCGATGAGCAGTTCTTC.

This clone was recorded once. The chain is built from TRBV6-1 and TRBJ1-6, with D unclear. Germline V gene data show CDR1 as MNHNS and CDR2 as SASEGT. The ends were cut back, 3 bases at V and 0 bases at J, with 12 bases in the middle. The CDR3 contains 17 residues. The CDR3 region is CASSDFGPSSYNSPLHF. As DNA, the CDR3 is TGTGCCAGCAGTGATTTCGGGCCGAGCTCCTATAATTCACCCCTCCACTTT.

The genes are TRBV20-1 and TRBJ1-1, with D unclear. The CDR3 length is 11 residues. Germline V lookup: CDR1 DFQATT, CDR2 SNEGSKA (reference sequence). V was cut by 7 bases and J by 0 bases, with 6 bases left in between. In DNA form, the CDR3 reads TGCAGTGTCGCCTTGAACACTGAAGCTTTCTTT. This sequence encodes CSVALNTEAFF.

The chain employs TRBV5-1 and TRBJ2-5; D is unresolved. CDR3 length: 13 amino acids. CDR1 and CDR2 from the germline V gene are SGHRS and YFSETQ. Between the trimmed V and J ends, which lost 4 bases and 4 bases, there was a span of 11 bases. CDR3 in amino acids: CASSNVPRETQYF. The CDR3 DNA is TGCGCCAGCAGCAACGTCCCACGAGAGACCCAGTACTTC. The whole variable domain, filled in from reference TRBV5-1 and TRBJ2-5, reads KAGVTQTPRYLIKTRGQQVTLSCSPISGHRSVSWYQQTPGQGLQFLFEYFSETQRNKGNFPGRFSGRQFSNSRSEMNVSTLELGDSALYLCASSNVPRETQYFGPGTRLLVL.

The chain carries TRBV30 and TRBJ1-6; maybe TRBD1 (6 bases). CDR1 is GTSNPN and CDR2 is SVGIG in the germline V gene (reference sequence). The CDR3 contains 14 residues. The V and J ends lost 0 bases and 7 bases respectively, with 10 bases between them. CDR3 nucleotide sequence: TGTGCCTGGAGTGTAAACAGGGTAAATTCACCCCTCCACTTT. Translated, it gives CAWSVNRVNSPLHF.

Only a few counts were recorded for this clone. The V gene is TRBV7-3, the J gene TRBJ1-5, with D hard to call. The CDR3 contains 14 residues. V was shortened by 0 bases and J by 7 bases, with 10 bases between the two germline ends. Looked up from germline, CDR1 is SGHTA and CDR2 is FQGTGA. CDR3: CASSLTARTQPQHF. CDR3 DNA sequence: TGTGCCAGCAGCTTAACGGCAAGGACCCAGCCCCAGCATTTT.

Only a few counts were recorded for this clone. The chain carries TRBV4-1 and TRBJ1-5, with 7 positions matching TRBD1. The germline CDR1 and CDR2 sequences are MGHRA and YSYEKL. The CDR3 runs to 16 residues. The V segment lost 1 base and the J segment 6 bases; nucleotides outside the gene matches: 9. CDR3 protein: CASSQAAQGLGQPQHF. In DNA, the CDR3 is TGCGCCAGCAGCCAAGCGGCACAGGGGTTGGGTCAGCCCCAGCATTTT.

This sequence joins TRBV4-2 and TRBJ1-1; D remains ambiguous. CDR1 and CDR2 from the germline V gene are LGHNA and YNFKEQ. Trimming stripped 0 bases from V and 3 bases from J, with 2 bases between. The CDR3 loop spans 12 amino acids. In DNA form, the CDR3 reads TGTGCCAGCAGCCAAGAATACACTGAAGCTTTCTTT. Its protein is CASSQEYTEAFF.

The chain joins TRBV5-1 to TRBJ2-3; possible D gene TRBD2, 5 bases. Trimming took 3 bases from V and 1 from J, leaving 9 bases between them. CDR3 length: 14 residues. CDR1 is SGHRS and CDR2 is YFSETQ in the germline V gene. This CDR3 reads CASSSAGGTDTQYF. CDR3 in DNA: TGCGCCAGCAGCTCCGCCGGGGGCACAGATACGCAGTATTTT.

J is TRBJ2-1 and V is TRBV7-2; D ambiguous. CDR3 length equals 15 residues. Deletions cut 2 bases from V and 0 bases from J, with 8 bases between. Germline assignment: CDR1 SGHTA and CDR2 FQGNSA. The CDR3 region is CASSLNISSYNEQFF. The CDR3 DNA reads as TGTGCCAGCAGCTTAAATATCAGCTCCTACAATGAGCAGTTCTTC.

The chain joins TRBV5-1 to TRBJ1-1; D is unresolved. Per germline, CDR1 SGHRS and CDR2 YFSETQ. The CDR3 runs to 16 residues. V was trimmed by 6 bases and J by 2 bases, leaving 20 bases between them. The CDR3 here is CASTSLGGIGNTEAFF. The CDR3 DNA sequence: TGCGCCAGCACGTCATTAGGAGGGATAGGAAACACTGAAGCTTTCTTT.

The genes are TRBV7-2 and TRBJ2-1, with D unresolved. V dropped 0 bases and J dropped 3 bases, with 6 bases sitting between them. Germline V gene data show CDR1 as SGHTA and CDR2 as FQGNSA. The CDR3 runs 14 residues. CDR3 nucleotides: TGTGCCAGCAGCTTAGCCTCAGACTACAATGAGCAGTTCTTC. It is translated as CASSLASDYNEQFF.

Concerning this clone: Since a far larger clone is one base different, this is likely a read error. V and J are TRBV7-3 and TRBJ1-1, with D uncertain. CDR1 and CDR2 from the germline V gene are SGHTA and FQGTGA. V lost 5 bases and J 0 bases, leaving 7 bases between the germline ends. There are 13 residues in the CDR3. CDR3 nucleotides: TGTGCCAGCAGCGTATACGTGAACACTGAAGCTTTCTTT. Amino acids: CASSVYVNTEAFF.

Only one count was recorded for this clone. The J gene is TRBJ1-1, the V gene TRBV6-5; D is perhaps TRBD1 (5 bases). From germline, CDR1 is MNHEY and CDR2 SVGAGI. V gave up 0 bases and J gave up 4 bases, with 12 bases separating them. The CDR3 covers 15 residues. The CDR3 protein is CASSYSVQGGTEAFF. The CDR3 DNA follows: TGTGCCAGCAGTTACTCTGTTCAGGGCGGCACTGAAGCTTTCTTT.

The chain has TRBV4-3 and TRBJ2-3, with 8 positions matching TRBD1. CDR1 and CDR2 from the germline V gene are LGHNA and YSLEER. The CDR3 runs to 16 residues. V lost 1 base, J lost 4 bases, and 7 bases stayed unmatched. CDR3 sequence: CASSQGRTGSADTQYF. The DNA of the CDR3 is TGCGCCAGCAGCCAAGGCCGGACAGGGAGCGCAGATACGCAGTATTTT.

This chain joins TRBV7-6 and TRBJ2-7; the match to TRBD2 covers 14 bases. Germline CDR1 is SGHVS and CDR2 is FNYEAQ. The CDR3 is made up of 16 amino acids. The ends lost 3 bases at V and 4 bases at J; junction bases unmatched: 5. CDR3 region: CASSLTSGREAYEQYF. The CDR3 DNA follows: TGTGCCAGCAGCTTGACTAGCGGGAGGGAGGCTTACGAGCAGTACTTC.

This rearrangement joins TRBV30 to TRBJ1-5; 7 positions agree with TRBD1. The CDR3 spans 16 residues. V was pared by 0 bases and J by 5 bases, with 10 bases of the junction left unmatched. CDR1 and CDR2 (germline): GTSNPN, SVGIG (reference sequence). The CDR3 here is CAWSVLIDRADQPQHF. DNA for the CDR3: TGTGCCTGGAGTGTACTTATAGACAGGGCGGATCAGCCCCAGCATTTT.

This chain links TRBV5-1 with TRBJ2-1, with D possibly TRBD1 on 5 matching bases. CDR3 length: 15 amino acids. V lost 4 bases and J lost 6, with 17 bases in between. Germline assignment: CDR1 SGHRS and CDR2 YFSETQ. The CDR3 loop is CASSPPAPRGNEQFF. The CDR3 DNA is TGCGCCAGCAGCCCACCCGCACCAAGGGGCAATGAGCAGTTCTTC. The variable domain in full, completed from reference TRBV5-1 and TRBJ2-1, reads KAGVTQTPRYLIKTRGQQVTLSCSPISGHRSVSWYQQTPGQGLQFLFEYFSETQRNKGNFPGRFSGRQFSNSRSEMNVSTLELGDSALYLCASSPPAPRGNEQFFGPGTRLTVL.

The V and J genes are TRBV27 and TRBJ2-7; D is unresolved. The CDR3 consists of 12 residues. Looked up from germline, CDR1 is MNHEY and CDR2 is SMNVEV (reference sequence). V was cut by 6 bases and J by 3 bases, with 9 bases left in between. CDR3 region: CASRPNGYEQYF. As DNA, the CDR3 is TGTGCCAGCAGGCCAAATGGCTACGAGCAGTACTTC.

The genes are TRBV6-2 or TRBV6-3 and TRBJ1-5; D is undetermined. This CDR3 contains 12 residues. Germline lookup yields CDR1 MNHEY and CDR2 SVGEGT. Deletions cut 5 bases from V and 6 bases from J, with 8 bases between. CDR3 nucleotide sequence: TGTGCCAGCAGTACGGTGGTTCAGCCCCAGCATTTT. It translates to CASSTVVQPQHF.

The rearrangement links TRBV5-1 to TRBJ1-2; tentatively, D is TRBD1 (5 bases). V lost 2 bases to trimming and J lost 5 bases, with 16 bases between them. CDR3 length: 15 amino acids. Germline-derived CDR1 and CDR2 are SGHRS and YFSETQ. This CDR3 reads CASSFAQGPEYGYTF. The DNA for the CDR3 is TGCGCCAGCAGCTTTGCCCAGGGTCCCGAATATGGCTACACCTTC. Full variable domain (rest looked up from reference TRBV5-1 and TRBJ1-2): KAGVTQTPRYLIKTRGQQVTLSCSPISGHRSVSWYQQTPGQGLQFLFEYFSETQRNKGNFPGRFSGRQFSNSRSEMNVSTLELGDSALYLCASSFAQGPEYGYTFGSGTRLTVV.

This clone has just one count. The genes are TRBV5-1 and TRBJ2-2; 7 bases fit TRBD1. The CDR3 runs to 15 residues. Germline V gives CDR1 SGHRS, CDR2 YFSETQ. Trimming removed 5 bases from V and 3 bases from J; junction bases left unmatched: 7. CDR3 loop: CASSFGGQYTGELFF. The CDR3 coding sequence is TGCGCCAGCAGTTTTGGGGGACAGTACACCGGGGAGCTGTTTTTT.

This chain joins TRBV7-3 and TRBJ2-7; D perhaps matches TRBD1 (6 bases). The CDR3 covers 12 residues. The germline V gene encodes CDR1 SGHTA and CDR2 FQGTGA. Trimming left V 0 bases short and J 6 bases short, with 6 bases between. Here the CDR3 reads CASSLTGGEQYF. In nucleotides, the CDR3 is TGTGCCAGCAGCTTAACAGGGGGCGAGCAGTACTTC.

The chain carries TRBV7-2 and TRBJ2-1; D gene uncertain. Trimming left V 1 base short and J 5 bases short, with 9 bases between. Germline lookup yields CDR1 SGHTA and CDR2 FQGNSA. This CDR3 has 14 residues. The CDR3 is CASSLEGRDNEQFF. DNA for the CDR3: TGTGCCAGCAGCTTAGAGGGCAGAGACAATGAGCAGTTCTTC.

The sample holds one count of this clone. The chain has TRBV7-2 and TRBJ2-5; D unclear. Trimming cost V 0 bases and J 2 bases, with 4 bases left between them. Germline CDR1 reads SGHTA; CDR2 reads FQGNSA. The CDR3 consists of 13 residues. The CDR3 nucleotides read TGTGCCAGCAGCTTAGCGCTTCAAGAGACCCAGTACTTC. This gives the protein CASSLALQETQYF.